A selection of T cell receptor beta chains follows, all from one sample in a study of blood T cell repertoires in COVID-19. Profiled with immunoSEQ multiplex PCR; TCRdb holds only in-frame clones, not every one. The data show around 250,000 clones, approximately 89% seen once. Sequencing input: peripheral blood. These receptors originate from a woman between 40 and 55 years old who had recovered from COVID-19. The CDR3 runs from the conserved cysteine through the conserved F or W. A row's size may be missing; if present it is once, few, many or a size class.

v_gene: TRBV19
j_gene: TRBJ2-1
abundance: .
CDR3aa: CASKGQQYNEQFF

v_gene: TRBV19
j_gene: TRBJ2-7
abundance: .
CDR3aa: CASSTELRSNEQYF

v_gene: TRBV6-6
j_gene: TRBJ1-5
abundance: .
CDR3aa: CASSYSGQGIGQPQHF

v_gene: TRBV30
j_gene: TRBJ1-1
abundance: .
CDR3aa: CAWSPTGGDTEAFF

v_gene: TRBV2
j_gene: TRBJ1-4
abundance: .
CDR3aa: CASSPGTGKEKLFF

v_gene: TRBV19
j_gene: TRBJ2-2
abundance: .
CDR3aa: CASSISGGGTGELFF

v_gene: TRBV6-2/TRBV6-3
j_gene: TRBJ1-2
abundance: .
CDR3aa: CASSYLGQDWDYTF

v_gene: TRBV6-5
j_gene: TRBJ2-1
abundance: few
CDR3aa: CASIRLAGGRDEQFF

v_gene: TRBV4-3
j_gene: TRBJ1-5
abundance: .
CDR3aa: CASSQNRDRVGQPQHF

v_gene: TRBV29-1
j_gene: TRBJ1-2
abundance: once
CDR3aa: CSVGTGVLYGYTF

v_gene: TRBV6-5
j_gene: TRBJ1-2
abundance: .
CDR3aa: CASSPSMGLHGYTF

v_gene: TRBV6-2/TRBV6-3
j_gene: TRBJ1-1
abundance: .
CDR3aa: CASSTGQGGTEAFF

v_gene: TRBV28
j_gene: TRBJ1-5
abundance: once
CDR3aa: CASSFTGTGQPQHF

v_gene: TRBV27
j_gene: TRBJ2-7
abundance: once
CDR3aa: CASSSVSYEQYF

v_gene: TRBV3-1/TRBV3-2
j_gene: TRBJ2-1
abundance: .
CDR3aa: CASSQKGGGRLTAYNEQFF

v_gene: TRBV5-5
j_gene: TRBJ1-5
abundance: .
CDR3aa: CASSFQGGQPQHF

v_gene: TRBV2
j_gene: TRBJ2-5
abundance: .
CDR3aa: CASSEALQGGETQYF

v_gene: TRBV5-6
j_gene: TRBJ2-7
abundance: .
CDR3aa: CASSLNPERTYEQYF

v_gene: TRBV6-5
j_gene: TRBJ1-5
abundance: .
CDR3aa: CASSKTGGFQPQHF

v_gene: TRBV7-6
j_gene: TRBJ1-1
abundance: .
CDR3aa: CASSQGRGLNTEAFF

v_gene: TRBV30
j_gene: TRBJ2-1
abundance: .
CDR3aa: CAWSVLLQGRGEQFF

v_gene: TRBV5-1
j_gene: TRBJ1-1
abundance: .
CDR3aa: CASSSRTGGSTEAFF

v_gene: TRBV30
j_gene: TRBJ2-6
abundance: once
CDR3aa: CAWSAGSLSSGANVLTF

v_gene: TRBV10-3
j_gene: TRBJ1-6
abundance: .
CDR3aa: CAISGTGESSPLHF

v_gene: TRBV12-5
j_gene: TRBJ1-2
abundance: few
CDR3aa: CASGLVRWDREDYGYTF

v_gene: TRBV10-1
j_gene: TRBJ2-2
abundance: few
CDR3aa: CASSDPYTGELFF

v_gene: TRBV2
j_gene: TRBJ2-7
abundance: once
CDR3aa: CASSETGTTSYEQYF

v_gene: TRBV4-1
j_gene: TRBJ1-2
abundance: .
CDR3aa: CASSRTGTGFYGYTF